The entry below describes one T cell receptor beta chain. There is no known antigen for this receptor. Base qualities are not recorded, but no much larger clone differs from it by a single base. The data derive from a study of T cell responses to AZD1222 COVID-19 vaccine (dated by TCRdb to about 2021). For the study in its entirety: AZD1222 recipients with second doses at about 4 weeks or about 12 weeks were pooled, because spike-specific TCR depth and breadth did not differ between schedules. TCR sequencing covered roughly 230 trial participants: 200 to 220 given two doses of AZD1222 and around 26 given two doses of MenACWY control vaccine. Enrollment into the trials was organized by age into subgroups of 18-55, 56-69 and 70-plus years, and those subgroups contained roughly 150, 30 and 60 TCR-sequenced participants, respectively.

The CDR3 regions of human TCRbeta chains were analyzed by immunosequencing. In the original analysis: Repertoire TCRs were matched against a reference library of SARS-CoV-2-specific TCRs generated with the MIRA antigen-specificity platform. Breadth was defined as the fraction of unique TCRs that were SARS-CoV-2-associated. Depth was defined as the fraction of total T cells that were SARS-CoV-2-associated. Using the MIRA data, each spike-specific TCR was assigned both to the spike region to which the TCR was reactive and to a CD4 or CD8 class. Log10-transformed breadth and depth values were compared by one-way ANOVA with Sidak's multiple comparisons tests. TCRdb retrieved this table from immuneACCESS and kept in-frame rearrangements only. Not all clones are present; in checked studies, unresolved V genes account for under half, and no reason is known for the remainder. That table furnishes V, J and clone size, whereas the DNA furnished D and trimming. The sample has approximately 120,000 clones on record, roughly 90% of them singletons. The ten top clones hold 4% to 5% of the sample.

From its cysteine to its phenylalanine, the CDR3 spans 14 amino acids. The kept DNA is CDR3 alone, 42 bases in frame from the first base. V and J are truncated by 0 bases and 6 bases respectively, leaving an intervening sequence of 11 bases. CDR1 MNHEY and CDR2 SVGAGI were looked up in the germline V gene. The paper as a whole reports these results and caveats: Conclusions about previously exposed vaccinees are limited, since just 5 to 7 AZD1222 recipients were seropositive for SARS-CoV-2 at baseline. Epitopes outside the regions mutated in the B.1.351 and B.1.1.7 variants were reportedly recognized by nearly half of the unique spike-specific TCRs. Because no day 14 peak-response samples were available, repertoires were characterized only after the peak T cell response. Participants were mostly white British and included more females than males, and it was suggested by the authors that clonal diversity may have been underestimated. The vaccine-associated CD4 TCRs covered the entire spike protein, and the dominant responses fell in regions 160-218 and 743-854. In the small 56-69-year group, the increase in depth fell short of significance, most likely because of low power. After two AZD1222 doses, both the breadth and the depth of spike-specific TCRs were significantly higher than at day 0 and than in MenACWY recipients.

This specimen's time point label, interpreted: baseline before first vaccination. The vaccinee samples were drawn from two UK trials, COV001 and COV002, one of which was a single-blind randomized controlled phase 2/3 trial testing AZD1222 (ChAdOx1 nCoV-19) in healthy adults. For TCRbeta chain sequencing, PBMC samples were collected from trial participants at day 0 and at day 28 after the second dose. This specimen consisted of peripheral blood, obtained on day 0 of AZD1222 vaccination. This TCR was sampled from an adult in good health. The V gene is TRBV6-5 and the J gene is TRBJ1-1; a confident D gene designation cannot be given. The nucleotide sequence is given as TGTGCCAGCAGTTACTCATGGCAGTTCCCTGAAGCTTTCTTT. Translated, this is CASSYSWQFPEAFF.